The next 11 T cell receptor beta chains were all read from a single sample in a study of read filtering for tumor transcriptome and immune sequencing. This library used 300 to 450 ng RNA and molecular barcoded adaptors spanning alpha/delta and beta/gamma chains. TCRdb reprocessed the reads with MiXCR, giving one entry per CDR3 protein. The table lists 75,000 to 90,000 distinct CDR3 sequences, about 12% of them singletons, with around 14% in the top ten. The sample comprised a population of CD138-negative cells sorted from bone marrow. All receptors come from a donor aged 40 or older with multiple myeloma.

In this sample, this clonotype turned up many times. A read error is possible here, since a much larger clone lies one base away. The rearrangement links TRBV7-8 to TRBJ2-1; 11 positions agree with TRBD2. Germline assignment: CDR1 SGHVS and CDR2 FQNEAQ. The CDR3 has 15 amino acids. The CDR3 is CASSSGTSGYDEQFF. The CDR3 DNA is TGTGCCAGCAGCTCCGGGACTAGCGGCTACGATGAGCAGTTCTTC.

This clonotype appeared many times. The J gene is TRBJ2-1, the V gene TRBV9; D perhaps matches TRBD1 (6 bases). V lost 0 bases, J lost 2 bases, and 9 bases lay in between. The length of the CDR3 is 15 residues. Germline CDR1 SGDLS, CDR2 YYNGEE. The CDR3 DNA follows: TGTGCCAGCAGCGTAGAAGGGGGAACCTACAATGAGCAGTTCTTC. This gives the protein CASSVEGGTYNEQFF.

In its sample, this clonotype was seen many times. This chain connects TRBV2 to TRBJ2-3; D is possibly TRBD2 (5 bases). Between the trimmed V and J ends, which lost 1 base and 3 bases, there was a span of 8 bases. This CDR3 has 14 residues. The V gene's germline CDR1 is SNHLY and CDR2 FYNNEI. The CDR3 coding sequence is TGTGCCAGCAGTGAAGGGCTAGCAACAGATACGCAGTATTTT. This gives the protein CASSEGLATDTQYF.

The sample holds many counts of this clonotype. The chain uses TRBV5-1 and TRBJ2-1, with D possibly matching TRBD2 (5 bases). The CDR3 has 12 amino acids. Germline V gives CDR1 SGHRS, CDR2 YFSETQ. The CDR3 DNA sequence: TGCACCTCCAAGGCCGAGGGCGATGAGCAGTTCTTC. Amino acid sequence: CTSKAEGDEQFF.

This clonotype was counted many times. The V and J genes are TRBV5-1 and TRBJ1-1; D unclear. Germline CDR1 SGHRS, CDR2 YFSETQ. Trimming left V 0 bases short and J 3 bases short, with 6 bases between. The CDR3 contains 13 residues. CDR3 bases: TGCGCCAGCAGCTTGGAGGCAGACACTGAAGCTTTCTTT. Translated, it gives CASSLEADTEAFF.

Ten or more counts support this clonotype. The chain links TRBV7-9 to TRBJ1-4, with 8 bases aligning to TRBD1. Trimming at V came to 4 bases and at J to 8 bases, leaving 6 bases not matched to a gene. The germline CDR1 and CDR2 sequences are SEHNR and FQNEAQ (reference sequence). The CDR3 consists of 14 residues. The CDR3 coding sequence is TGTGCCAGCAGCTCCTCAGGGGGCCGGGAAAAACTGTTTTTT. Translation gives CASSSSGGREKLFF. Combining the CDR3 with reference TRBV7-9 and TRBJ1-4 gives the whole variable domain DTGVSQNPRHKITKRGQNVTFRCDPISEHNRLYWYRQTLGQGPEFLTYFQNEAQLEKSRLLSDRFSAERPKGSFSTLEIQRTEQGDSAMYLCASSSSGGREKLFFGSGTQLSVL.

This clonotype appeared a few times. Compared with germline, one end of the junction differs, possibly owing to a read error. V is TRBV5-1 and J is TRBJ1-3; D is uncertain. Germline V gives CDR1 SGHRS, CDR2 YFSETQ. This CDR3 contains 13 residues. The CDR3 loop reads CASSPPSGDTIYF. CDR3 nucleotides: TGCGCCAGCAGCCCTCCATCTGGAGACACCATATATTTT.

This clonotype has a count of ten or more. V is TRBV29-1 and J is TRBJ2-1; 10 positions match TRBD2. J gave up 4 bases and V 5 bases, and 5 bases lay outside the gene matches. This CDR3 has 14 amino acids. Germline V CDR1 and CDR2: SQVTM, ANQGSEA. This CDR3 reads CSVTGTSAYNEQFF. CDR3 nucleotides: TGCAGCGTTACCGGGACTAGCGCTTACAATGAGCAGTTCTTC.

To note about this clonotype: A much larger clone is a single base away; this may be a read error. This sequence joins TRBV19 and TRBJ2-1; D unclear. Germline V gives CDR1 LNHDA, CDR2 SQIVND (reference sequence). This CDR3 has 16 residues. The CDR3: CASSMRSRMSYDEQFF. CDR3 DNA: TGTGCCAGTAGTATGCGTAGCAGGATGTCCTACGATGAGCAGTTCTTC.

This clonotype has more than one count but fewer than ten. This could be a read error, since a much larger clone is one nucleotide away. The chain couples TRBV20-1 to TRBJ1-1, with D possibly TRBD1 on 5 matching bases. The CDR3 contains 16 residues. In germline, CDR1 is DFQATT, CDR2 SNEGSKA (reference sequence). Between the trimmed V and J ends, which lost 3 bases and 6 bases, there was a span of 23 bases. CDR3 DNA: TGCAGTGCTAGCTCCCGGCCAGGGCGCCGTGGGGCTGAAGCTTTCTTT. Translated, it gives CSASSRPGRRGAEAFF.

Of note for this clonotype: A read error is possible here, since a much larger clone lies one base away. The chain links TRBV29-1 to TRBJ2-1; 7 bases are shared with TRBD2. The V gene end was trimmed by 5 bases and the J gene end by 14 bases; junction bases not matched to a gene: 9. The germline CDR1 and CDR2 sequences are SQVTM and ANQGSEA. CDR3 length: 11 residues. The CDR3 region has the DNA TGCAGCGTTTTCCTAGCGGCAGTGGAGTTCTTC. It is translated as CSVFLAAVEFF.